This T cell receptor (beta chain) was profiled in a study of T cell responses to AZD1222 COVID-19 vaccine. This CDR3 is built from 15 residues. V lost 6 bases and J lost 1; bases outside the gene matches: 4. Germline CDR1 WNHNN, CDR2 SYGVQD (reference sequence). Study outcomes and limitations: Baseline serology detected seropositivity in only a handful of AZD1222 recipients. In a largely white British group with more females than males, clonal diversity was possibly underestimated.

The data were produced by immunoSEQ multiplex PCR, yet TCRdb's version contains in-frame clones alone and is incomplete. The sample lists around 100,000 clones, 70% to 90% occurring once. This clone was counted only a few times. As yet, its antigen is unknown. This chain connects TRBV10-1 to TRBJ2-5; 11 bases are a match to TRBD1. Here the sequenced sample was peripheral blood, taken on day 0 of AZD1222 vaccination. The receptor comes from an adult in good health. CDR3 in amino acids: CASRGDRGFQETQYF. CDR3 nucleotides: TGCGCCAGCAGGGGGGACAGGGGGTTCCAAGAGACCCAGTACTTC.